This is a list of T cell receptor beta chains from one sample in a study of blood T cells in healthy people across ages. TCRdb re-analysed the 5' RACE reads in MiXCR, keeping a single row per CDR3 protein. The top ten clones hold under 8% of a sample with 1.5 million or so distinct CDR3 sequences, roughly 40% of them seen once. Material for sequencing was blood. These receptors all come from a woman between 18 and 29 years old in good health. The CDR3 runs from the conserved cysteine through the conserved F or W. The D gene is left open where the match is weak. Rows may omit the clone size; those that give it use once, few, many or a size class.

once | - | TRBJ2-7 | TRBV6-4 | CASSFQGGSSYEQYF | TGTGCCAGCAGTTTTCAGGGCGGCAGCTCCTACGAGCAGTACTTC
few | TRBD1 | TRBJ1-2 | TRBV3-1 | CASSPQGATYGYTF | TGTGCCAGCAGCCCACAGGGGGCGACTTATGGCTACACCTTC
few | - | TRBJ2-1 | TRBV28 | CASSLTSDWEQFF | TGTGCCAGCAGTTTAACTAGTGACTGGGAGCAGTTCTTC
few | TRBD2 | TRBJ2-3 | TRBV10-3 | CATRAGVLTDTQYF | TGTGCCACTAGAGCGGGAGTGCTAACAGATACGCAGTATTTT
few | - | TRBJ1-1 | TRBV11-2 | CASRRRTDNTEAFF | TGTGCCAGCAGACGACGGACAGACAACACTGAAGCTTTCTTT
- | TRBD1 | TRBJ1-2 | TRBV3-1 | CASRRSGDSNIGYTF | TGTGCCAGCAGGCGCAGCGGGGACAGCAATATCGGCTACACCTTC
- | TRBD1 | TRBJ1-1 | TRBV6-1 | CATSLQGANTEAFF | TGTGCCACCTCACTACAGGGGGCCAACACTGAAGCTTTCTTT
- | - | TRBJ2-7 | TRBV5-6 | CTSSLGSVKGSEQYF | TGTACCAGCAGCTTGGGATCTGTTAAGGGATCCGAGCAGTACTTC
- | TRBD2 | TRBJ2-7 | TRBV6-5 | CASSGSGTDFGQYF | TGTGCCAGCAGTGGTAGCGGGACGGACTTCGGGCAGTACTTC
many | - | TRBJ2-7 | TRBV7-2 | CASSSGLAYEQYF | TGTGCCAGCAGCTCCGGACTGGCGTACGAGCAGTACTTC
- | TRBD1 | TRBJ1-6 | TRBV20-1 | CSASGPGQGVNSPLHF | TGCAGTGCTAGTGGACCGGGACAGGGAGTTAATTCACCCCTCCACTTT
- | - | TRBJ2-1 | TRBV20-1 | CSADQEGEQFF | TGCAGTGCTGACCAGGAGGGTGAGCAGTTCTTC
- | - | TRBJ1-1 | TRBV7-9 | CAWRNTEAFF | TGTGCCTGGCGGAACACTGAAGCTTTCTTT
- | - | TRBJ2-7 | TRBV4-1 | CASSHTTDTYEQYF | TGCGCCAGCAGCCACACCACAGACACCTACGAGCAGTACTTC
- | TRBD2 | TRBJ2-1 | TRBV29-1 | CSVVAGLYNEQFF | TGCAGCGTTGTAGCGGGGCTTTACAATGAGCAGTTCTTC
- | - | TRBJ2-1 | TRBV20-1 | CSRGDSVFNEQFF | TGCAGCCGTGGGGACTCTGTTTTCAATGAGCAGTTCTTC
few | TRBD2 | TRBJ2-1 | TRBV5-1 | CASSLGASGPYNEQFF | TGCGCCAGCAGCTTGGGTGCTAGCGGTCCTTACAATGAGCAGTTCTTC
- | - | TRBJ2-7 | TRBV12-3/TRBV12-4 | CASSLHRYEQYF | TGTGCCAGCAGTTTACACCGGTACGAGCAGTACTTC
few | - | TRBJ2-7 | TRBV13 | CASSSQANEQYF | TGTGCCAGCAGCTCTCAAGCCAATGAGCAGTACTTC
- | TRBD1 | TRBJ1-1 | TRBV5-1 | CASSLIPDRANTEAFF | TGCGCCAGCAGCTTGATTCCGGACAGGGCAAACACTGAAGCTTTCTTT
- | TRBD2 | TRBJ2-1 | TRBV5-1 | CASGLGAGASYNEQFF | TGCGCCAGCGGCCTGGGAGCGGGAGCGTCCTACAATGAGCAGTTCTTC
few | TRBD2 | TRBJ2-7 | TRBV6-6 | CASRPGGLSYEQYF | TGTGCCAGCAGGCCGGGGGGACTCTCCTACGAGCAGTACTTC
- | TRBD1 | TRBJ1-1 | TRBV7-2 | CASTRDRGNTEAFF | TGTGCCAGCACCCGAGACAGGGGGAACACTGAAGCTTTCTTT
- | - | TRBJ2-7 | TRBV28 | CASRQTGGGYEQYF | TGTGCCAGCCGGCAAACAGGGGGGGGTTACGAGCAGTACTTC
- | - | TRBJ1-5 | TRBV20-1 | CSASDGRDSNQPQHF | TGCAGTGCTAGCGACGGTCGGGATAGCAATCAGCCCCAGCATTTT
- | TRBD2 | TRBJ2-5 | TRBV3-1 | CASSQEHAGTSGAQYF | TGTGCCAGCAGCCAAGAGCACGCCGGGACTAGCGGGGCCCAGTACTTC
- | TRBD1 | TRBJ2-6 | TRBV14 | CASSLMWTGIPSGANVLTF | TGTGCCAGCAGCCTCATGTGGACAGGTATCCCCTCTGGGGCCAACGTCCTGACTTTC
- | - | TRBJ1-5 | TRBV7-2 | CTSSSDAEQGSKAPQHF | TGTACCAGCAGCTCCGATGCGGAACAGGGAAGTAAGGCGCCCCAGCATTTT
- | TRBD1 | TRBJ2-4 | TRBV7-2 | CASTLLTGGPDILYF | TGTGCCAGCACCTTATTAACAGGGGGTCCGGACATTCTGTACTTC
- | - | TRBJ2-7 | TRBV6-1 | CASKGGDYEQYF | TGTGCCAGCAAAGGAGGAGACTACGAGCAGTACTTC
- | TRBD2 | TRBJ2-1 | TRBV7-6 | CASSGGLQYNEQFF | TGTGCCAGCAGCGGGGGACTACAGTACAATGAGCAGTTCTTC
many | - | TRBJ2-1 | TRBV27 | CASTPRGPSTYNEQFF | TGTGCCAGCACCCCTCGGGGACCTTCAACCTACAATGAGCAGTTCTTC